The 20 T cell receptor beta chains below come from one sample, sequenced in a study of T cell clonality in common variable immunodeficiency. Generated by immunoSEQ multiplex PCR, the TCRdb table keeps only in-frame clones and is missing some. Singletons are absent from the sample, which has approximately 45,000 clones. The material sequenced was peripheral blood mononuclear cells. These receptors were taken from a person aged 18-70 years in good health.

For this clone: The read halts 3 residues ahead of the CDR3 end, with the missing end drawn from the germline J gene. This chain uses TRBV5-1 with TRBJ2-5, with 7 bases that match TRBD2. This CDR3 contains 14 residues. Germline V gene lookup returns CDR1 SGHRS and CDR2 YFSETQ. V was clipped by 4 bases and J by 4 bases; unmatched bases: 7. CDR3 sequence: CASSPSGGRETQYF. CDR3 DNA, as far as it was read: TGCGCCAGCAGCCCGTCTGGCGGGAGAGAGACC.

This clone has at least ten counts. Read data end 3 residues before the CDR3 end; the end is taken from the germline J gene. Other DNA sequences from this sample encode an identical CDR3 as well. V gene TRBV2 combines with J gene TRBJ2-1, with TRBD1 matching 10 bases. Looked up from germline, CDR1 is SNHLY and CDR2 is FYNNEI. The CDR3 runs to 17 residues. With 6 bases clipped from V and 5 bases from J, the junction kept 13 bases outside the gene matches. The sequenced part of the CDR3 DNA is TGTGCCAGCAGGCACCCAGGCGACAGGGGGCACGACAATGAG. This translates into CASRHPGDRGHDNE. The full-length CDR3 reads as CASRHPGDRGHDNEQFF.

Ten or more counts support this clone. The CDR3 is cut off 3 residues early in the read; its end comes from the germline J gene. The V gene is TRBV5-6, the J gene TRBJ1-2, with 8 positions matching TRBD1. Germline V lookup: CDR1 SGHDT, CDR2 YYEEEE. CDR3 length equals 15 residues. V shed 4 bases and J 2 bases; nucleotides not matched to a gene: 7. CDR3 bases read: TGTGCCAGCAGCCCAACCCGGACAGGGAACTATGGC. This gives the protein CASSPTRTGNYG. From start to end, the CDR3 is CASSPTRTGNYGYTF.

This clone has a count of ten or more. The read ends 3 residues before the CDR3 terminus; that terminus is restored from the germline J gene. The chain uses TRBV5-1 and TRBJ1-2, with D unclear. V was cut by 2 bases and J by 6 bases, with 11 bases left in between. The CDR3 runs 13 residues. The germline CDR1 and CDR2 sequences are SGHRS and YFSETQ. The CDR3 sequence: CASSFGGWDGYTF. The CDR3 DNA, read in part, is TGCGCCAGCAGCTTTGGCGGGTGGGATGGC.

This clone was recorded at least ten times. The CDR3 extends 3 residues past the end of the read, so its final part is completed from the germline J gene. The chain recombines TRBV5-1 with TRBJ1-2; 8 bases fit TRBD1. Germline-derived CDR1 and CDR2 are SGHRS and YFSETQ. This CDR3 comprises 14 residues. J lost 1 base, V lost 4 bases, and 3 bases had no gene match. The DNA read from the CDR3 is TGCGCCAGCAGCACCACAGGGGGTAACTATGGC. Encoded protein: CASSTTGGNYG. The CDR3 in its entirety is CASSTTGGNYGYTF.

This clone was detected many times. The CDR3 end falls 3 residues outside the read, so it is completed with the germline J gene. The V gene is TRBV19, the J gene TRBJ2-2; 8 bases map to TRBD1. V lost 5 bases and J lost 4; bases outside the gene matches: 3. The CDR3 length is 14 residues. Per the germline V gene, CDR1 is LNHDA and CDR2 is SQIVND (reference sequence). The CDR3 sequence: CASSRQGSTGELFF. The DNA read from the CDR3 is TGTGCCAGTAGTCGACAGGGGAGCACCGGGGAG.

The sample holds many counts of this clone. The read ends 3 residues before the CDR3 terminus; that terminus is restored from the germline J gene. The chain uses TRBV18 and TRBJ2-7; no firm D call. The CDR3 extends over 13 amino acids. V was trimmed by 1 base and J by 6 bases, leaving 10 bases between them. Germline assignment: CDR1 KGHSH and CDR2 LQKENI. The CDR3 loop reads CASSPLSPAEQYF. CDR3 bases read: TGTGCCAGCTCACCACTTAGCCCCGCCGAG. Looking up the rest from reference TRBV18 and TRBJ2-7 gives the full variable domain: NAGVMQNPRHLVRRRGQEARLRCSPMKGHSHVYWYRQLPEEGLKFMVYLQKENIIDESGMPKERFSAEFPKEGPSILRIQQVVRGDSAAYFCASSPLSPAEQYFGPGTRLTVT.

This clone was recorded many times. The sequenced part of the CDR3 DNA is TGCGCCAGCAGCTACGGGGAGCGAGGGCCCGGGGAG. This sequence encodes CASSYGERGPGE. The whole CDR3 sequence reads CASSYGERGPGELFF. This chain uses TRBV5-1 with TRBJ2-2; D might be TRBD2 (5 bases). The read terminates 3 residues before the CDR3 end, so the remaining end is supplied by the germline J gene. In germline, CDR1 is SGHRS, CDR2 YFSETQ. The CDR3 has 15 residues. The V end lost 3 bases, the J end lost 6 bases, and 15 bases lay between the germline ends. The whole variable domain, remainder taken from reference TRBV5-1 and TRBJ2-2, is KAGVTQTPRYLIKTRGQQVTLSCSPISGHRSVSWYQQTPGQGLQFLFEYFSETQRNKGNFPGRFSGRQFSNSRSEMNVSTLELGDSALYLCASSYGERGPGELFFGEGSRLTVL.

This clone was recorded at least ten times. The CDR3 bases that were read are TGTGCCAGCAGGCCAACTAGCGGGACATACAATGAG. Amino acid sequence: CASRPTSGTYNE. The full CDR3 is CASRPTSGTYNEQFF. This chain connects TRBV12-3 or TRBV12-4 to TRBJ2-1; 10 bases align to TRBD2. The CDR3 goes on 3 residues after the read ends, and that part is filled in from the germline J gene. The CDR3 loop spans 15 amino acids. Losses at the gene ends were 6 bases for V and 4 bases for J; bases not matched to a gene: 6.

The sample holds many counts of this clone. Coverage ceases 3 residues before the CDR3 finishes, and the germline J gene fills in the end. V is TRBV19 and J is TRBJ2-1; 8 bases align to TRBD2. Germline CDR1 reads LNHDA; CDR2 reads SQIVND (reference sequence). V gave up 7 bases and J gave up 4 bases; unmatched junction bases: 12. The CDR3 is 16 amino acids. The CDR3 sequence: CASTGGVGGSYNEQFF. The covered CDR3 bases are TGTGCCAGTACGGGGGGGGTGGGAGGAAGTTACAATGAG. The variable domain in full, with the rest retrieved from reference TRBV19 and TRBJ2-1, is DGGITQSPKYLFRKEGQNVTLSCEQNLNHDAMYWYRQDPGQGLRLIYYSQIVNDFQKGDIAEGYSVSREKKESFPLTVTSAQKNPTAFYLCASTGGVGGSYNEQFFGPGTRLTVL.

This clone was recorded at least ten times. Sequencing ends 3 residues short of the CDR3 end; the germline J gene provides the rest. This rearrangement joins TRBV30 to TRBJ1-6, with a weak D call TRBD1 (5 bases). This CDR3 has 15 residues. From germline, CDR1 is GTSNPN and CDR2 SVGIG (reference sequence). Trimming stripped 0 bases from V and 0 bases from J, with 6 bases between. The DNA read from the CDR3 is TGTGCCTGGAGTGTACAGGTCTCCTATAATTCACCC. It codes for CAWSVQVSYNSP. The CDR3 as a whole reads CAWSVQVSYNSPLHF.

This clone was found many times. The read terminates 3 residues ahead of where the CDR3 ends, so the germline J gene completes it. The rearrangement uses TRBV12-3 or TRBV12-4 and TRBJ2-5; 10 positions match TRBD2. The junction had 8 bases not matched to a gene; V was cut back by 2 bases and J by 5 bases. The CDR3 loop spans 16 amino acids. The CDR3 sequence: CASSLSTSGLGETQYF. The covered CDR3 bases are TGTGCCAGCAGTTTATCGACTAGCGGGTTAGGGGAGACC.

This clone was seen ten or more times. Read sequence stops 3 residues before the CDR3 end, and the germline J gene provides the missing end. The chain links TRBV30 to TRBJ2-7; TRBD2 aligns across 12 bases. This CDR3 comprises 16 residues. Per the germline V gene, CDR1 is GTSNPN and CDR2 is SVGIG (reference sequence). V shed 0 bases, J shed 3 bases, and the junction held 6 bases outside the gene matches. The CDR3 loop is CAWSVLGLAGNYEQYF. The sequenced CDR3 bases are TGTGCCTGGAGTGTACTCGGACTAGCGGGGAACTACGAG.

This clone was observed at least ten times. The read is 3 residues too short to cover the CDR3 end, so that end is filled in from the germline J gene. The genes are TRBV11-2 and TRBJ2-1; D remains ambiguous. Between the trimmed V and J ends, which lost 6 bases and 4 bases, there was a span of 16 bases. The length of the CDR3 is 15 residues. CDR1 is SGHAT and CDR2 is FQNNGV in the germline V gene. The covered CDR3 bases are TGTGCCAGCAGTGTGGGTCTAGACCTTTACAATGAG. This gives the protein CASSVGLDLYNE. The entire CDR3 is CASSVGLDLYNEQFF.

The table lists this clone with many counts. One junction end disagrees with the germline gene, perhaps due to a read error. Partial CDR3 DNA: TGCGCCAGCAGCCAAGATGAAGGGGTAGCCTACGAG. Amino acids: CASSQDEGVAYE. The whole CDR3 protein is CASSQDEGVAYEQYF. The V and J genes are TRBV4-2 and TRBJ2-7; D perhaps matches TRBD1 (5 bases). The CDR3 end lies 3 residues beyond the end of the read and is filled in from the germline J gene. The germline gives CDR1 LGHNA, CDR2 YNFKEQ. This CDR3 contains 15 residues.

Points on this clone: The sequenced fragment ends 3 residues before the CDR3 boundary, so the rest is inferred from the germline J gene. The rearrangement links TRBV19 to TRBJ1-2, with D perhaps matching TRBD1 (6 bases). Germline-derived CDR1 and CDR2 are LNHDA and SQIVND (reference sequence). The CDR3 contains 21 residues. Partial CDR3 DNA: TGTGCCAGTAGTATTAGTGGTCCGGGACTAGCGGGGGGTAAAAGGGACAATGAC. Translated, it gives CASSISGPGLAGGKRDND. The complete CDR3 sequence is CASSISGPGLAGGKRDNDYTF. Filled out from reference TRBV19 and TRBJ1-2, the complete variable domain reads DGGITQSPKYLFRKEGQNVTLSCEQNLNHDAMYWYRQDPGQGLRLIYYSQIVNDFQKGDIAEGYSVSREKKESFPLTVTSAQKNPTAFYLCASSISGPGLAGGKRDNDYTFGSGTRLTVV.

This clone was found many times. The part of the CDR3 DNA that was read is TGTGCCAGCAGTTACCGCGACAGTGACATT. Its protein is CASSYRDSDI. The entire CDR3 sequence reads CASSYRDSDIQYF. The V call is TRBV6-2 or TRBV6-3, the J call TRBJ2-4, with D possibly matching TRBD1 (5 bases). The read falls 3 residues short of the CDR3 end, and the missing part is taken from the germline J gene. V was cut by 2 bases and J by 8 bases, with 10 bases left in between. Germline V gene data show CDR1 as MNHEY and CDR2 as SVGEGT. There are 13 residues in the CDR3.

The sample holds many counts of this clone. The read ends 3 residues shy of where the CDR3 ends; the end is completed using the germline J gene. The rearrangement uses TRBV20-1 and TRBJ1-4; 9 positions match TRBD1. The CDR3 loop spans 14 amino acids. Trimming cost V 4 bases and J 8 bases; bases outside gene matches: 8. Germline CDR1 is DFQATT and CDR2 is SNEGSKA (reference sequence). The CDR3 bases that were read are TGCAGTGCTATACCACAGGGGGCGCAGGAAAAA. This encodes CSAIPQGAQEK. The full CDR3 protein is CSAIPQGAQEKLFF.

This clone was seen many times. The CDR3 reads CAWSRKASLHF. The sequenced CDR3 bases are TGTGCCTGGAGTCGAAAGGCATCC. V usage is TRBV30 and J usage is TRBJ1-6; D ambiguous. The read halts 3 residues ahead of the CDR3 end, with the missing end drawn from the germline J gene. This CDR3 is 11 amino acids long. Germline values: CDR1 GTSNPN, CDR2 SVGIG (reference sequence).

Ten or more counts support this clone. The read terminates 3 residues before the CDR3 end, so the remaining end is supplied by the germline J gene. The chain employs TRBV7-8 and TRBJ2-1, with D maybe TRBD2 (7 bases). Trimming left V 5 bases short and J 7 bases short, with 18 bases between. The germline CDR1 and CDR2 sequences are SGHVS and FQNEAQ. The CDR3 length is 15 residues. The sequenced part of the CDR3 DNA is TGTGCCAGCAGCCGAGAGGGGGGGATTCGAAATGAG. It translates to CASSREGGIRNE. The entire CDR3 protein reads CASSREGGIRNEQFF.